Listed below are T cell receptor beta chains from one sample, sequenced in a study of cytomegalovirus exposure and HLA in healthy donors. TCRdb keeps only in-frame clones here, not all; method: immunoSEQ multiplex PCR. This sample has 130,000 to 150,000 clones; roughly three quarters occur once, and the top ten carry about 6.9%. Sequencing was done on a sample of PBMCs. Receptors originate from a woman in her thirties or forties in good health and CMV-seropositive. The CDR3 runs from the conserved cysteine through the conserved F or W. A D gene is named only where the DNA matches it firmly. Clone size is given for some rows only: seen once, a few or many times, or a class if the clone is expanded.

d_gene,j_gene,abundance,v_gene,CDR3aa,CDR3nt
.,TRBJ2-7,.,TRBV7-9,CASSFNRRGAEQYF,TGTGCCAGCAGCTTCAACCGCAGGGGTGCCGAGCAGTACTTC
.,TRBJ2-1,.,TRBV4-1,CASSMSGSSYNEQFF,TGCGCCAGCAGTATGTCGGGGAGCTCCTACAATGAGCAGTTCTTC
.,TRBJ1-1,.,TRBV6-1,CASSELTLNTEAFF,TGTGCCAGCAGTGAATTGACACTCAACACTGAAGCTTTCTTT
.,TRBJ2-5,.,TRBV7-9,CASSPSRRYQETQYF,TGTGCCAGCAGCCCCTCCCGGAGGTACCAAGAGACCCAGTACTTC
.,TRBJ1-3,once,TRBV7-2,CASSFNPGLGGGNTIYF,TGTGCCAGCAGCTTCAACCCGGGACTGGGGGGAGGAAACACCATATATTTT
.,TRBJ1-2,.,TRBV4-1,CASSQGRRDYGYTF,TGCGCCAGCAGCCAAGGCAGGAGGGACTATGGCTACACCTTC
TRBD1,TRBJ2-1,.,TRBV5-1,CASSFDRGEQFF,TGCGCCAGCAGCTTTGACAGGGGTGAGCAGTTCTTC
.,TRBJ1-2,.,TRBV19,CASSLGRTGNYGYTF,TGTGCCAGTAGTTTAGGAAGAACAGGGAACTATGGCTACACCTTC
TRBD1,TRBJ1-6,.,TRBV7-9,CASSQGQGNSPLHF,TGTGCCAGCAGCCAGGGACAGGGTAATTCACCCCTCCACTTT
TRBD1,TRBJ1-3,.,TRBV28,CASSPPGGFGNTIYF,TGTGCCAGCAGCCCCCCAGGGGGCTTTGGAAACACCATATATTTT
.,TRBJ1-5,.,TRBV6-1,CASRAISGSNQPQHF,TGTGCCAGCAGAGCAATTTCAGGGAGCAATCAGCCCCAGCATTTT
TRBD1,TRBJ1-1,.,TRBV6-5,CASRWTGGTEAFF,TGTGCCAGCAGATGGACAGGGGGCACTGAAGCTTTCTTT
TRBD1,TRBJ2-2,once,TRBV5-1,CASDRGNGPGELFF,TGCGCCAGTGACAGGGGGAATGGTCCCGGGGAGCTGTTTTTT
.,TRBJ1-4,.,TRBV18,CASSPSRQSTNEKLFF,TGTGCCAGCTCACCATCCAGACAGTCAACTAATGAAAAACTGTTTTTT
.,TRBJ1-2,.,TRBV2,CASSGIAYGYTF,TGTGCCAGCAGTGGGATAGCCTATGGCTACACCTTC
TRBD1,TRBJ2-7,.,TRBV28,CASSPTGFEQYF,TGTGCCAGCAGTCCGACAGGGTTCGAGCAGTACTTC
.,TRBJ1-5,.,TRBV28,CASIDSYNQPQHF,TGTGCCAGCATTGACAGTTACAATCAGCCCCAGCATTTT
TRBD2,TRBJ2-1,.,TRBV7-2,CASSLEAGVSTEQFF,TGTGCCAGCAGCTTAGAAGCGGGGGTCAGCACAGAGCAGTTCTTC
.,TRBJ2-2,.,TRBV27,CASSLFQNTGELFF,TGTGCCAGCAGTTTATTCCAGAACACCGGGGAGCTGTTTTTT
TRBD1,TRBJ2-7,once,TRBV2,CASRDRVYEQYF,TGTGCCTCGCGGGACAGGGTGTACGAGCAGTACTTC
.,TRBJ2-7,.,TRBV5-4,CASRPDRWNEQYF,TGTGCCAGCAGGCCTGACAGGTGGAACGAGCAGTACTTC
.,TRBJ2-3,.,TRBV2,CASGGMVVTDTQYF,TGTGCCAGCGGGGGGATGGTAGTAACAGATACGCAGTATTTT
.,TRBJ2-1,once,TRBV2,CASTLGRSIDEQFF,TGTGCCAGCACTCTGGGGAGGAGCATTGATGAGCAGTTCTTC
.,TRBJ1-2,.,TRBV5-6,CASSEQGARGYTF,TGTGCCAGCAGCGAACAGGGAGCGCGGGGCTACACCTTC
TRBD2,TRBJ2-4,.,TRBV7-9,CASSAGGLAKNIQYF,TGTGCCAGCAGCGCGGGAGGCCTTGCCAAAAACATTCAGTACTTC
TRBD2,TRBJ2-6,once,TRBV10-3,CAISRGGGSGANVLTF,TGTGCCATCAGTCGGGGGGGAGGCTCTGGGGCCAACGTCCTGACTTTC
.,TRBJ1-6,few,TRBV30,CAWSVIRPTKGRSPLHF,TGTGCCTGGAGTGTAATCCGGCCTACTAAAGGCCGTTCACCCCTCCACTTT
.,TRBJ2-1,.,TRBV5-6,CASSFGLVAGAFNEQFF,TGTGCCAGCAGCTTCGGTTTGGTGGCGGGGGCTTTCAATGAGCAGTTCTTC
.,TRBJ1-6,.,TRBV4-1,CASSQVFGAGSPLHF,TGCGCCAGCAGCCAAGTCTTTGGGGCTGGGTCACCCCTCCACTTT
TRBD2,TRBJ2-1,.,TRBV11-3,CASSPSAGGGSNEQFF,TGTGCCAGCAGCCCCTCCGCCGGGGGAGGGAGCAATGAGCAGTTCTTC
TRBD1,TRBJ1-2,.,TRBV6-5,CASSYSTGGYGYTF,TGTGCCAGCAGTTACTCGACAGGGGGATATGGCTACACCTTC
TRBD2,TRBJ2-2,.,TRBV2,CASSRLSGGVNTGELFF,TGTGCCAGCAGTAGACTAAGCGGGGGGGTGAACACCGGGGAGCTGTTTTTT
.,TRBJ2-7,.,TRBV5-1,CASRKGQTTYEQYF,TGCGCCAGCAGAAAGGGGCAGACAACCTACGAGCAGTACTTC
.,TRBJ1-1,.,TRBV15,CATSRGGLADRLTEAFF,TGTGCCACCAGCAGAGGTGGTCTAGCCGACCGTTTGACTGAAGCTTTCTTT
TRBD1,TRBJ1-4,once,TRBV27,CASAAAPGTGWREKLFF,TGTGCCAGCGCAGCGGCGCCAGGGACAGGGTGGAGAGAAAAACTGTTTTTT
.,TRBJ2-5,.,TRBV10-3,CAISEAADETQYF,TGTGCCATCAGTGAGGCGGCTGACGAGACCCAGTACTTC
TRBD2,TRBJ2-1,.,TRBV9,CASSPEVAGGSGVEQFF,TGTGCCAGCAGCCCAGAGGTAGCGGGGGGGTCTGGGGTTGAGCAGTTCTTC
.,TRBJ2-1,.,TRBV5-1,CASSLVATGGWDEQFF,TGCGCCAGCAGCTTGGTCGCAACCGGGGGTTGGGATGAGCAGTTCTTC
.,TRBJ1-5,.,TRBV6-1,CASTMGGGNQPQHF,TGTGCCAGCACAATGGGGGGAGGCAATCAGCCCCAGCATTTT